The clone carrying this TCR beta chain was observed a single time. The germline CDR1 and CDR2 sequences are LGHNA and YNFKEQ. V gave up 5 bases and J gave up 4 bases; unmatched junction bases: 12. This CDR3 has 17 residues. Measured with immunoSEQ multiplex PCR; TCRdb has only the in-frame clones, and not every one. This table has some 93,000 clones, roughly 91% appearing once. These data come from a study of T cell changes during pregnancy in multiple sclerosis. Specimen: peripheral blood, collected after pregnancy. J is TRBJ1-1 and V is TRBV4-2; 11 bases are shared with TRBD1. This TCR came from a female donor in good health, enrolled as a control in a pregnancy study. For the CDR3, the DNA is TGTGCCAGCAGCATGCGGGGAACCGGGACAGGGGGCACTGAAGCTTTCTTT. Translating it yields CASSMRGTGTGGTEAFF.